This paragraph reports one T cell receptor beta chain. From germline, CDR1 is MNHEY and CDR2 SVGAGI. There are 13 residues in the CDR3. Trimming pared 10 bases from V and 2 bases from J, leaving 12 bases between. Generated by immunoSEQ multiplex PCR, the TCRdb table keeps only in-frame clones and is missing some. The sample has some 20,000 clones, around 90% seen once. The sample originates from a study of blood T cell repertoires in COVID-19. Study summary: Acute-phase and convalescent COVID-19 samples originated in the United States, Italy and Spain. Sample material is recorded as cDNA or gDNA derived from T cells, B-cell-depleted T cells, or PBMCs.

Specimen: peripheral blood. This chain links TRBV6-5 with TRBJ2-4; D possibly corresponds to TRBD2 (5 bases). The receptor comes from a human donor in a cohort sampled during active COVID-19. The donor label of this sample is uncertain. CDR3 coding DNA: TGTGCCACCGCCTCCGGGACCAAAAACATTCAGTACTTC. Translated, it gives CATASGTKNIQYF.